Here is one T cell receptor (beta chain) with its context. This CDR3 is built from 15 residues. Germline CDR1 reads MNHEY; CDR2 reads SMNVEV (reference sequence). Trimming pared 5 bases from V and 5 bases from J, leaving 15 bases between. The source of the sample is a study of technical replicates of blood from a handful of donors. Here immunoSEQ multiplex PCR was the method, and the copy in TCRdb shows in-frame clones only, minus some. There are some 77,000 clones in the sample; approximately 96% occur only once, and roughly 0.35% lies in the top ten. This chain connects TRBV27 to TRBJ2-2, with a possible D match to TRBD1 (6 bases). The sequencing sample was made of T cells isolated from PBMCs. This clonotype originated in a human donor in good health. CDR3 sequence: CASSPLDRWTGELFF. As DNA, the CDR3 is TGTGCCAGCAGTCCCCTAGACAGGTGGACCGGGGAGCTGTTTTTT.